This T cell receptor beta chain was observed in a study of T cell responses to AZD1222 COVID-19 vaccine. Study findings and constraints: The span of vaccine-associated CD4 TCRs extended across spike, with dominance at 160-218 and 743-854. Repertoires were obtained solely post-peak T cell response. At baseline, seropositivity was found in only 5 to 7 AZD1222 recipients.

This clone was counted between two and nine times. Its specificity is not known. Clones were read by immunoSEQ multiplex PCR, and TCRdb kept only the in-frame ones, dropping some. This sample has 100,000 or so clones, with 70% to 90% found just once. J lost 5 bases, V lost 4 bases, and 5 bases had no gene match. Germline V CDR1 and CDR2: SGHNT, YENEEA. The CDR3 has 15 amino acids. The source of this sequence is an adult who received the AZD1222 COVID-19 vaccine. The chain uses TRBV11-3 and TRBJ2-1, with 10 bases that match TRBD2. Sequenced material: peripheral blood, taken 28 days after the second AZD1222 dose. This chain's CDR3 is CASSSSGRADNEQFF. In nucleotides, the CDR3 is TGTGCCAGCAGCTCGAGCGGGAGGGCTGACAATGAGCAGTTCTTC.